This is a list of T cell receptor beta chains from one sample in a study of shared clonotypes between healthy human individuals. Repertoires were generated with immunoSEQ multiplex PCR, while TCRdb's copy carries only in-frame clones and drops some. This table holds millions of clones, 85% to 95% found once. Sequencing was carried out using naive CD4+ T cells sorted from blood. These receptors originate from a man aged 18 to 30 in good health. Both conserved end residues are part of each CDR3. D genes are given only for firm matches. Expanded clones are given a class, and other clones once, few, many or no size at all.

>.|TRBJ2-3|.|TRBV4-3
CASSQDPRDYTQYF
TGCGCCAGCAGCCAAGATCCAAGGGATTATACGCAGTATTTT
>.|TRBJ2-1|.|TRBV6-1
CASRWTYNEQFF
TGTGCCAGCAGATGGACCTACAATGAGCAGTTCTTC
>.|TRBJ1-1|few|TRBV19
CASRLQGGGEAFF
TGTGCCAGTAGGCTACAGGGTGGAGGTGAAGCTTTCTTT
>TRBD2|TRBJ2-1|.|TRBV5-1
CASNGLAAFHNEQFF
TGCGCCAGCAATGGGCTAGCGGCCTTCCACAATGAGCAGTTCTTC
>TRBD1|TRBJ1-5|once|TRBV19
CASSPGTGARPQHF
TGTGCCAGTAGCCCAGGGACAGGGGCTCGACCCCAGCATTTT
>.|TRBJ1-6|.|TRBV5-1
CASSFGFRESSYNSPLHF
TGCGCCAGCAGCTTTGGATTTAGGGAGAGCTCCTATAATTCACCCCTCCACTTT
>.|TRBJ2-3|.|TRBV2
CASTGGSDDTQYF
TGTGCCAGCACGGGGGGCTCAGATGATACGCAGTATTTT
>.|TRBJ1-1|.|TRBV27
CASSSRGFTEAFF
TGTGCCAGCAGTTCCAGGGGTTTCACTGAAGCTTTCTTT
>.|TRBJ1-4|.|TRBV30
CAWNLGDNEKLFF
TGTGCCTGGAATTTGGGGGATAATGAAAAACTGTTTTTT
>TRBD2|TRBJ2-1|.|TRBV5-1
CASSFSTSGGYNEQFF
TGCGCCAGCAGCTTCTCGACTAGCGGGGGGTACAATGAGCAGTTCTTC
>.|TRBJ1-4|.|TRBV7-8
CASSTGTSATNEKLFF
TGTGCCAGCAGCACAGGGACATCTGCAACTAATGAAAAACTGTTTTTT
>.|TRBJ1-5|.|TRBV28
CASSPGGSNQPQHF
TGTGCCAGCAGTCCGGGAGGTAGCAATCAGCCCCAGCATTTT
>TRBD1|TRBJ2-7|.|TRBV7-9
CASSLTGTGTYEQYF
TGTGCCAGCAGCTTAACGGGGACAGGTACCTACGAGCAGTACTTC
>TRBD1|TRBJ1-4|.|TRBV18
CASSPGKPGQGSPDPGRKLFF
TGTGCCAGCTCACCAGGGAAGCCGGGACAGGGGTCCCCCGACCCTGGGAGGAAACTGTTTTTT
>.|TRBJ2-1|once|TRBV7-2
CASSPQGVGHNEQFF
TGTGCCAGCAGCCCCCAAGGAGTAGGGCACAATGAGCAGTTCTTC